These 23 T cell receptor beta chains came from one sample sequenced in a study of radiation and T cells in renal cell carcinoma (dated by TCRdb to the early 2020s). In the paper's terms, the time point label means: baseline pretreatment blood. This specimen's treatment or condition label, interpreted: 15 Gy SBRT to primary tumor, nephrectomy 4 weeks later. Libraries were built with the immunoSEQ multiplex PCR assay. The source is immuneACCESS, and TCRdb retained only in-frame sequences with V and J called. Part of the clones is not carried over; for the studies checked, unresolved V genes explain less than half of this, and the remainder is unexplained. The sample contains tens of thousands of clones, more than 60% of them found a single time. 7.3% of the sample is in the top ten clones. Sequenced material: blood, taken from a patient whose treatment included radiotherapy and nephrectomy. All receptors come from a man in his sixties with renal cell carcinoma.

The CDR3 loop is CASSLGGPGTPVYEQYV. The CDR3 DNA reads TGTGCCAGCAGCTTGGGGGGCCCCGGGACTCCCGTCTACGAGCAGTACGTC. The chain employs TRBV11-3 and TRBJ2-7; the D call may be TRBD1 or TRBD2 (6 bases each). The CDR3 is 17 amino acids. V lost 3 bases and J 3 bases, leaving 21 bases between the germline ends. CDR1 is SGHNT, CDR2 YENEEA, per germline.

The genes are TRBV5-1 and TRBJ1-4; 9 bases align to TRBD1. The CDR3 consists of 15 residues. Looked up from germline, CDR1 is SGHRS and CDR2 is YFSETQ. J lost 4 bases, V lost 3 bases, and 4 bases had no gene match. The CDR3 sequence: CASSSTGQGNEKLFF. The CDR3 bases are TGCGCCAGCAGCTCGACGGGACAGGGTAATGAAAAACTGTTTTTT.

In its sample, this clone was seen a few times. This rearrangement joins TRBV13 to TRBJ2-1; 8 bases line up with TRBD2. Germline loops: CDR1 PRHDT, CDR2 FYEKMQ (reference sequence). Trimming cost V 5 bases and J 7 bases; bases outside gene matches: 4. This CDR3 has 13 amino acids. The CDR3 here is CASSGTSFNEQFF. In DNA, the CDR3 is TGTGCCAGCAGCGGGACTAGTTTTAATGAGCAGTTCTTC.

In this sample, this clone turned up a few times. The chain joins TRBV30 to TRBJ1-1; no firm D call. V lost 5 bases to trimming and J lost 1 base, with 11 bases between them. The CDR3 covers 13 residues. Germline loops: CDR1 GTSNPN, CDR2 SVGIG (reference sequence). DNA for the CDR3: TGTGCCTGGTCCCAGGCTACGAACACTGAAGCTTTCTTT. It is translated as CAWSQATNTEAFF.

The chain uses TRBV27 and TRBJ2-5, with 7 bases identical to TRBD2. The CDR3 has 21 residues. Germline V gene lookup returns CDR1 MNHEY and CDR2 SMNVEV (reference sequence). V shed 4 bases and J 1 base; nucleotides not matched to a gene: 24. In DNA form, the CDR3 reads TGTGCCAGCAGTTCAATCCCACCGTTACGGTGGGGGGGTGTTTCCCAAGAGACCCAGTACTTC. This sequence encodes CASSSIPPLRWGGVSQETQYF.

The chain is built from TRBV6-6 and TRBJ2-2; 12 nucleotides align to TRBD2. This CDR3 has 14 residues. Per germline, CDR1 MNHNY and CDR2 SVGAGI (reference sequence). Germline trimming cut 6 bases from V and 5 bases from J; bases unmatched to any gene: 1. Here the CDR3 reads CASRTSGGTGELFF. The DNA of the CDR3 is TGTGCCAGCAGAACTAGCGGGGGGACCGGGGAGCTGTTTTTT.

In its sample, this clone was seen a few times. The V and J genes are TRBV9 and TRBJ1-1, with unresolved D. This CDR3 has 13 residues. The germline CDR1 and CDR2 sequences are SGDLS and YYNGEE. The V end was cut by 3 bases, the J end by 3 bases, with 9 bases between. The DNA of the CDR3 is TGTGCCAGCAGCGAAGGGATGGACACTGAAGCTTTCTTT. Its translation is CASSEGMDTEAFF.

The rearrangement joins TRBV5-1 to TRBJ1-1, with a possible D match to TRBD1 (5 bases). The V gene's germline CDR1 is SGHRS and CDR2 YFSETQ. Between the trimmed V and J ends, which lost 2 bases and 0 bases, there was a span of 8 bases. The CDR3 extends over 14 amino acids. The CDR3 sequence is CASSFGGLNTEAFF. CDR3 sequence (DNA): TGCGCCAGCAGCTTTGGGGGGTTGAACACTGAAGCTTTCTTT.

In regard to this clone: Other DNA sequences in the same sample also yield this CDR3. The V and J genes are TRBV2 and TRBJ1-6; D not resolved. V was shortened by 1 base and J by 7 bases, with 5 bases between the two germline ends. The germline CDR1 and CDR2 sequences are SNHLY and FYNNEI. This CDR3 is built from 13 residues. CDR3 sequence reads: CASSEVANSPLHF. CDR3 nucleotide sequence: TGTGCCAGCAGTGAAGTGGCAAATTCACCCCTCCACTTT.

A remark on this clone: The sample holds other DNA sequences that translate to the same CDR3. The chain recombines TRBV5-1 with TRBJ2-1; 9 positions match TRBD2. V lost 4 bases, J lost 2 bases, and 4 bases stayed unmatched. This CDR3 comprises 15 residues. Germline V lookup: CDR1 SGHRS, CDR2 YFSETQ. CDR3 residues: CASSLASGAYNEQFF. The CDR3 coding sequence is TGCGCCAGCAGCCTCGCTAGCGGGGCCTACAATGAGCAGTTCTTC.

The J gene is TRBJ2-5, the V gene TRBV19; tentatively, D is TRBD1 (6 bases). Trimming pared 8 bases from V and 4 bases from J, leaving 20 bases between. Germline values: CDR1 LNHDA, CDR2 SQIVND (reference sequence). The CDR3 contains 15 residues. CDR3 in amino acids: CASSSQGIRGETQYF. CDR3 sequence (DNA): TGTGCCAGTTCCAGTCAGGGTATCAGGGGAGAGACCCAGTACTTC.

The V and J genes are TRBV19 and TRBJ1-1; TRBD1 aligns across 9 bases. The CDR3 runs 17 residues. The ends lost 5 bases at V and 5 bases at J; junction bases unmatched: 15. CDR1 LNHDA and CDR2 SQIVND come from the germline V gene (reference sequence). The CDR3 coding sequence is TGTGCCAGTAGTTTTCGGACAGGGGACGCTTGGGGGACTGAAGCTTTCTTT. Translating it yields CASSFRTGDAWGTEAFF. Together with reference TRBV19 and TRBJ1-1, the CDR3 gives the full variable domain: DGGITQSPKYLFRKEGQNVTLSCEQNLNHDAMYWYRQDPGQGLRLIYYSQIVNDFQKGDIAEGYSVSREKKESFPLTVTSAQKNPTAFYLCASSFRTGDAWGTEAFFGQGTRLTVV.

This clone has more than one count but fewer than ten. The chain employs TRBV13 and TRBJ2-3, with 9 bases fitting TRBD1. The length of the CDR3 is 16 residues. J was trimmed by 4 bases and V by 2 bases; bases with no gene match: 7. Germline CDR1 is PRHDT and CDR2 is FYEKMQ (reference sequence). The CDR3 nucleotides read TGTGCCAGCAGCTTATACAGGGGGCTCGGCGCAGATACGCAGTATTTT. Translated: CASSLYRGLGADTQYF. The full variable domain, rest sourced from reference TRBV13 and TRBJ2-3, is AAGVIQSPRHLIKEKRETATLKCYPIPRHDTVYWYQQGPGQDPQFLISFYEKMQSDKGSIPDRFSAQQFSDYHSELNMSSLELGDSALYFCASSLYRGLGADTQYFGPGTRLTVL.

The chain links TRBV19 to TRBJ2-5, with D unclear. V lost 2 bases, J lost 2 bases, and 9 bases lay in between. The length of the CDR3 is 14 residues. Germline values: CDR1 LNHDA, CDR2 SQIVND (reference sequence). The CDR3 is CASSIRHVQETQYF. The DNA for the CDR3 is TGTGCCAGTAGTATACGACACGTTCAAGAGACCCAGTACTTC.

This clone came up a few times. V usage is TRBV6-5 and J usage is TRBJ1-2, with D perhaps TRBD1 (5 bases). Germline loops: CDR1 MNHEY, CDR2 SVGAGI. Between the trimmed V and J ends, which lost 4 bases and 7 bases, there was a span of 10 bases. The CDR3 totals 12 residues. The CDR3, as DNA: TGTGCCAGCAGTTGGACGAGGGGTGGCTACACCTTC. Its protein product is CASSWTRGGYTF.

The genes are TRBV19 and TRBJ2-5; 14 positions agree with TRBD2. The V segment lost 7 bases and the J segment 5 bases; nucleotides outside the gene matches: 6. The CDR3 length is 15 residues. CDR1 and CDR2 from the germline V gene are LNHDA and SQIVND (reference sequence). CDR3 in amino acids: CASTRTSGRYETQYF. CDR3 nucleotides: TGTGCCAGTACTAGGACTAGCGGGAGGTACGAGACCCAGTACTTC.

This sequence joins TRBV30 and TRBJ2-7, with D maybe TRBD1 (6 bases). With 3 bases removed from V and 7 bases from J, the gap between germline ends came to 10 bases. There are 11 residues in the CDR3. CDR1 GTSNPN and CDR2 SVGIG come from the germline V gene (reference sequence). CDR3 DNA: TGTGCCTGGAGCTCAACAGGGGAGCAGTACTTC. This translates into CAWSSTGEQYF.

This clone was seen more than once but under ten times. This chain links TRBV4-2 with TRBJ2-3; 8 bases map to TRBD2. The CDR3 sequence is 20 residues long. V gave up 0 bases and J gave up 1 base; unmatched junction bases: 15. Germline V gene sequence: CDR1 LGHNA, CDR2 YNFKEQ. CDR3 nucleotide sequence: TGTGCCAGCAGCCAAGAGCCTCAGAAGGGGAGCGGGGGAGGCACAGATACGCAGTATTTT. The encoded protein is CASSQEPQKGSGGGTDTQYF.

The chain recombines TRBV5-1 with TRBJ2-5; no clear D. The germline gives CDR1 SGHRS, CDR2 YFSETQ. This CDR3 contains 12 residues. V was pared by 0 bases and J by 3 bases, with 3 bases between. The CDR3 sequence: CASSLAEETQYF. CDR3 sequence (DNA): TGCGCCAGCAGCTTGGCTGAAGAGACCCAGTACTTC.

The chain joins TRBV18 to TRBJ2-1; perhaps TRBD1 as D (6 bases). The CDR3 consists of 15 residues. The ends were cut back, 3 bases at V and 4 bases at J, with 13 bases in the middle. The V gene's germline CDR1 is KGHSH and CDR2 LQKENI. CDR3 bases: TGTGCCAGCTCACCCCTCGGGGACAAATACAATGAGCAGTTCTTC. Protein: CASSPLGDKYNEQFF.

This sequence joins TRBV11-3 and TRBJ1-1; no firm D call. V lost 1 base to trimming and J lost 1 base, with 4 bases between them. From germline, CDR1 is SGHNT and CDR2 YENEEA. The CDR3 totals 13 residues. The CDR3 sequence is CASSLAANTEAFF. CDR3 DNA sequence: TGTGCCAGCAGCTTAGCGGCGAACACTGAAGCTTTCTTT.

The V and J genes are TRBV6-1 and TRBJ1-3; D remains unclear. Trimming pared 2 bases from V and 0 bases from J, leaving 8 bases between. Germline-derived CDR1 and CDR2 are MNHNS and SASEGT. CDR3 size: 15 residues. The CDR3 nucleotides are TGTGCCAGCAGTGAAATTGGTTACTCTGGAAACACCATATATTTT. This codes for CASSEIGYSGNTIYF.

With regard to this clone: A junction boundary mismatches the germline segment, possibly from a read error. The chain links TRBV7-2 to TRBJ2-5; D not resolved. This CDR3 is 15 amino acids long. The V gene's germline CDR1 is SGHTA and CDR2 FQGNSA. The CDR3 coding sequence is TGTGTCAGCAGCTTAGTAGGTTCTGCTCAAGAGACCCAGTACTTC. It codes for CVSSLVGSAQETQYF.